This T cell receptor (beta chain) derives from a study of neurological immune-mediated disorders. Findings and caveats of the study: Multiple sclerosis was found to have the least TCR clonal expansion, below healthy controls, and HTLV-1-associated myelopathy the most.

There were approximately 1 million CD4+ or CD8+ T cells used in the sorted libraries. CDR3 length: 12 residues. The junction had 8 bases not matched to a gene; V was cut back by 3 bases and J by 11 bases. In germline, CDR1 is DFQATT, CDR2 SNEGSKA (reference sequence). 5'RACE with 10-nucleotide random UMIs generated the cDNA. TCRdb reprocessed the 5' RACE reads via MiXCR and lists one record per CDR3 protein. The sample includes approximately 38,000 distinct CDR3 sequences, 11% of them seen just once. This clonotype has ten or more counts. Its antigen is unidentified. This sequence joins TRBV20-1 and TRBJ1-1, with 8 bases that match TRBD1. The TCR comes from a woman under 40 with HTLV-1-associated myelopathy (HAM/TSP). The sequenced sample was CD4+ T cells from blood. CDR3 residues: CSARGGGQDAFF. As DNA, the CDR3 is TGCAGTGCTAGGGGGGGGGGACAGGATGCTTTCTTT.